The 19 T cell receptor beta chains reported below all come from one sample, sequenced in a study of T cell repertoires in cytomegalovirus infection. Their antigen targets remain unknown. TCRdb processed the reads anew with MiXCR; each CDR3 protein has one entry. The table has roughly 700,000 distinct CDR3 sequences, about 30% seen once. Sequencing used cultured PBMCs, obtained from culture after CMV antigen stimulation. These receptors were obtained from a human donor in good health (CMV status not recorded). Some clones in this sample may be carry-over from other donors' samples.

The rearrangement uses TRBV27 and TRBJ2-1, with 7 bases that match TRBD2. V was pared by 6 bases and J by 6 bases, with 8 bases of the junction left unmatched. The germline gives CDR1 MNHEY, CDR2 SMNVEV (reference sequence). The CDR3 sequence is 14 residues long. This CDR3 reads CASRGLEYGNEQFF. CDR3 in DNA: TGTGCCAGCAGAGGACTAGAATACGGCAATGAGCAGTTCTTC.

The chain links TRBV2 to TRBJ2-7; TRBD2 agrees at 10 bases. J gave up 5 bases and V 5 bases, and 3 bases lay outside the gene matches. The CDR3 extends over 13 amino acids. Germline V CDR1 and CDR2: SNHLY, FYNNEI. The CDR3 loop is CASSSGGADEQYF. DNA for the CDR3: TGTGCCAGCAGTAGCGGGGGGGCCGACGAGCAGTACTTC.

As regards this clonotype: This may come from a read error, since a much larger clone is one base off. J is TRBJ2-1 and V is TRBV7-2; D is ambiguous. V lost 2 bases, J lost 5 bases, and 7 bases lay in between. CDR1 and CDR2 from the germline V gene are SGHTA and FQGNSA. CDR3 size: 13 residues. The CDR3 nucleotides read TGTACCAGCAGCTTAAGACACAACAATGAGCAGTTCTTC. Its protein product is CTSSLRHNNEQFF.

This chain joins TRBV7-9 and TRBJ2-3; 10 bases fit TRBD1. Germline V gene sequence: CDR1 SEHNR, CDR2 FQNEAQ (reference sequence). After removal of 5 bases from V and 6 bases from J, the junction contained 8 bases not matched to a gene. CDR3 length: 15 amino acids. In nucleotides, the CDR3 is TGTGCCAGCAGCCGACCGGGACAGGGGTCCGATACGCAGTATTTT. The encoded protein is CASSRPGQGSDTQYF.

This clonotype was observed a handful of times. The rearrangement joins TRBV7-2 to TRBJ1-4; a weak D match, TRBD1 (5 bases). CDR3 length equals 14 residues. Trimming took 6 bases from V and 10 from J, leaving 18 bases between them. In germline, CDR1 is SGHTA, CDR2 FQGNSA. The CDR3 DNA sequence: TGTGCCAGCAGGCGTGGGGGGGACGGGGGAAAACTGTTTTTT. Its translation is CASRRGGDGGKLFF. The entire variable domain, with the rest obtained from reference TRBV7-2 and TRBJ1-4, is as follows: GAGVSQSPSNKVTEKGKDVELRCDPISGHTALYWYRQSLGQGLEFLIYFQGNSAPDKSGLPSDRFSAERTGGSVSTLTIQRTQQEDSAVYLCASRRGGDGGKLFFGSGTQLSVL.

This chain uses TRBV4-3 with TRBJ2-7, with D possibly being TRBD1 (6 bases). Per the germline V gene, CDR1 is LGHNA and CDR2 is YSLEER. The CDR3 is made up of 15 amino acids. V lost 1 base and J lost 2, with 12 bases in between. The CDR3 spells CASSQGTGTPYEQYF. DNA of the CDR3: TGCGCCAGCAGCCAAGGCACAGGGACCCCCTACGAGCAGTACTTC.

On this clonotype: Compared with germline, one end of the junction differs, possibly owing to a read error. This chain links TRBV27 with TRBJ1-1; perhaps TRBD1 as D (5 bases). CDR1 is MNHEY and CDR2 is SMNVEV in the germline V gene (reference sequence). CDR3 length: 13 amino acids. CDR3 sequence: CASSVGGVDEACF. The DNA of the CDR3 is TGTGCCAGCAGTGTCGGAGGGGTCGATGAAGCTTGCTTT.

The chain is built from TRBV28 and TRBJ2-5, with D possibly called TRBD1 or TRBD2 (5 bases each). Looked up from germline, CDR1 is MDHEN and CDR2 is SYDVKM. The CDR3 spans 15 residues. V was pared by 3 bases and J by 1 base, with 12 bases between. Written as DNA, the CDR3 is TGTGCCAGCAGTTTTTTGGGGGTGGGCCAAGAGACCCAGTACTTC. It yields the protein CASSFLGVGQETQYF.

The gene calls are TRBV12-3 or TRBV12-4 and TRBJ1-4, with TRBD1 as a possible D gene (5 bases). The CDR3 is made up of 15 amino acids. With 6 bases removed from V and 4 bases from J, the gap between germline ends came to 15 bases. In nucleotides, the CDR3 is TGTGCCAGCAGACCCGGCCGGGGCCTTAATGAAAAACTGTTTTTT. This gives the protein CASRPGRGLNEKLFF.

This clonotype was counted at least ten times. This chain links TRBV11-2 with TRBJ2-7, with D perhaps matching TRBD2 (5 bases). CDR1 and CDR2 from the germline V gene are SGHAT and FQNNGV. V lost 4 bases, J lost 2 bases, and 15 bases lay in between. This CDR3 comprises 15 residues. Written as DNA, the CDR3 is TGTGCCAGCAGCTCGATAACCGGGATCACCTACGAGCAGTACTTC. This translates into CASSSITGITYEQYF.

The V and J genes are TRBV14 and TRBJ2-3; 7 positions match TRBD1. After removal of 5 bases from V and 3 bases from J, the junction contained 11 bases not matched to a gene. This CDR3 has 16 residues. CDR1 and CDR2 from the germline V gene are SGHDN and FVKESK. This CDR3 is CASSSTKGAWTDTQYF. The CDR3 DNA reads TGTGCCAGCAGCTCTACCAAGGGGGCTTGGACAGATACGCAGTATTTT.

As for this clonotype: This may come from a read error, since a much larger clone is one base off. This sequence joins TRBV6-1 and TRBJ2-1, with 7 bases identical to TRBD1. From germline, CDR1 is MNHNS and CDR2 SASEGT. The CDR3 is 14 amino acids. V shed 6 bases and J 1 base; nucleotides not matched to a gene: 3. CDR3 in amino acids: CASRPGQSYNEQFF. CDR3 coding DNA: TGTGCCAGCAGGCCGGGACAGTCCTACAATGAGCAGTTCTTC.

The gene calls are TRBV12-3 or TRBV12-4 and TRBJ2-3, with 8 bases fitting TRBD2. The junction had 7 bases not matched to a gene; V was cut back by 7 bases and J by 4 bases. This CDR3 contains 14 residues. Here the CDR3 reads CASIGGAYADTQYF. As DNA, the CDR3 is TGTGCCAGCATCGGGGGGGCCTACGCAGATACGCAGTATTTT.

V gene TRBV14 combines with J gene TRBJ2-1; a weak D match, TRBD2 (6 bases). V lost 4 bases, J lost 3 bases, and 16 bases lay in between. This CDR3 spans 16 amino acids. CDR1 is SGHDN, CDR2 FVKESK, per germline. CDR3 amino acids: CASSPLVRGIYNEQFF. The DNA for the CDR3 is TGTGCCAGCAGCCCTCTAGTCCGCGGGATCTACAATGAGCAGTTCTTC.

This clonotype was counted ten times or more. The chain uses TRBV7-2 and TRBJ2-1; D is perhaps TRBD2 (6 bases). Trimming removed 5 bases from V and 2 bases from J, with 13 bases in between. The CDR3 sequence is 15 residues long. In germline, CDR1 is SGHTA, CDR2 FQGNSA. The chain's CDR3 is CASSPGSGAYNEQFF. As DNA, the CDR3 is TGTGCCAGCAGCCCCGGGTCGGGAGCCTACAATGAGCAGTTCTTC.

This clonotype was counted only a few times. The junction shows a germline mismatch at one end, possibly a read error. The chain employs TRBV20-1 and TRBJ2-1; no reliable D call. CDR1 is DFQATT and CDR2 is SNEGSKA in the germline V gene (reference sequence). The CDR3 is made up of 11 amino acids. For the CDR3, the DNA is TGCAGTGCTAGAGAAGGTCGTATCGTAAACTTC. Translating gives CSAREGRIVNF.

The V and J genes are TRBV28 and TRBJ2-5, with 14 positions matching TRBD2. The CDR3 is made up of 15 amino acids. Germline V gene lookup returns CDR1 MDHEN and CDR2 SYDVKM. Germline trimming cut 8 bases from V and 1 base from J; bases unmatched to any gene: 3. CDR3 residues: CASQGLAGGQETQYF. The CDR3 region has the DNA TGTGCCAGCCAAGGACTAGCGGGGGGCCAAGAGACCCAGTACTTC.

The sample holds many counts of this clonotype. The CDR3 loop reads CASSSGGGGKRTYEQYF. CDR3 nucleotides: TGTGCCAGCAGCTCAGGCGGCGGGGGAAAAAGAACCTACGAGCAGTACTTC. This chain links TRBV7-2 with TRBJ2-7, with 7 bases aligning to TRBD2. With 4 bases clipped from V and 2 bases from J, the junction kept 14 bases outside the gene matches. There are 17 residues in the CDR3. Germline V gene sequence: CDR1 SGHTA, CDR2 FQGNSA.

This clonotype was detected a few times. The genes are TRBV12-3 or TRBV12-4 and TRBJ1-1; no clear D gene. Trimming left V 7 bases short and J 1 base short, with 10 bases between. This CDR3 is built from 13 residues. CDR3 loop: CASKSVENTEAFF. CDR3 coding DNA: TGTGCCAGCAAATCTGTAGAGAACACTGAAGCTTTCTTT.